These 24 T cell receptor beta chains were all obtained from the same sample, sequenced in a study of shared clonotypes between healthy human individuals. This table comes from immunoSEQ multiplex PCR, and its TCRdb copy is limited to in-frame clones, with some not included. The table records over 850,000 clones, approximately 80% of them present only once. Specimen: memory CD4+ T cells from PBMCs. The subset denotes: CD45RA-negative fraction. Source of these receptors: a man younger than 35 in good health. Some clones in this sample may be carry-over from other donors' samples.

This clone was counted a few times. The V call is TRBV6-1, the J call TRBJ2-7; D not certain. This CDR3 is built from 15 residues. V was trimmed by 2 bases and J by 3 bases, leaving 14 bases between them. Germline V gene sequence: CDR1 MNHNS, CDR2 SASEGT. The CDR3 here is CASSELGRLGYEQYF. DNA for the CDR3: TGTGCCAGCAGTGAATTGGGTCGACTTGGCTACGAGCAGTACTTC.

Turning to this clone: Additional DNA sequences in this sample encode the identical CDR3. V usage is TRBV6-1 and J usage is TRBJ1-2; D remains unclear. Looked up from germline, CDR1 is MNHNS and CDR2 is SASEGT. The CDR3 contains 13 residues. The germline V and J ends were trimmed by 0 bases and 2 bases, with 4 bases remaining between them. CDR3: CASSEAGNYGYTF. CDR3 DNA sequence: TGTGCCAGCAGTGAAGCGGGGAACTATGGCTACACCTTC.

This chain joins TRBV7-3 and TRBJ1-1, with D maybe TRBD1 (6 bases). CDR1 and CDR2 from the germline V gene are SGHTA and FQGTGA. This CDR3 contains 13 residues. V lost 5 bases to trimming and J lost 3 bases, with 10 bases between them. CDR3 in DNA: TGTGCCAGCAGCGGGGACACCCACACTGAAGCTTTCTTT. This sequence encodes CASSGDTHTEAFF.

This chain uses TRBV5-4 with TRBJ2-3; TRBD1 matches 9 bases. There are 15 residues in the CDR3. V trimming: 5 bases; J trimming: 3 bases; junction bases outside the gene matches: 7. Germline lookup yields CDR1 SGHNT and CDR2 YYREEE (reference sequence). CDR3 loop: CASRSGQGITDTQYF. DNA of the CDR3: TGTGCCAGCAGGTCTGGACAGGGGATTACAGATACGCAGTATTTT. The variable domain in full, completed from reference TRBV5-4 and TRBJ2-3, reads ETGVTQSPTHLIKTRGQQVTLRCSSQSGHNTVSWYQQALGQGPQFIFQYYREEENGRGNFPPRFSGLQFPNYSSELNVNALELDDSALYLCASRSGQGITDTQYFGPGTRLTVL.

The chain employs TRBV7-8 and TRBJ1-2; D is uncertain. The CDR3 covers 14 residues. Germline V gene lookup returns CDR1 SGHVS and CDR2 FQNEAQ. With 5 bases removed from V and 0 bases from J, the gap between germline ends came to 10 bases. The CDR3 spells CASSPSGANYGYTF. In DNA form, the CDR3 reads TGTGCCAGCAGCCCTTCGGGAGCTAACTATGGCTACACCTTC.

In the case of this clone: Possible read error: a much larger clone is one base away. The rearrangement uses TRBV11-2 and TRBJ2-5; D uncertain. Judging by the DNA end, TRBJ2-7 fits better; the J call may be wrong. The germline V gene encodes CDR1 SGHAT and CDR2 FQNNGV. This CDR3 spans 11 amino acids. CDR3: CASSSYYEQYF. Written as DNA, the CDR3 is TGTGCCAGCAGCTCCTACTACGAGCAGTACTTC.

V gene TRBV7-2 combines with J gene TRBJ2-1; 9 positions match TRBD1. With 3 bases clipped from V and 4 bases from J, the junction kept 7 bases outside the gene matches. Germline-derived CDR1 and CDR2 are SGHTA and FQGNSA. The CDR3 has 16 residues. CDR3 sequence reads: CASSFPGTGTYNEQFF. The CDR3 DNA follows: TGTGCCAGCAGCTTTCCCGGGACAGGGACTTACAATGAGCAGTTCTTC.

The gene calls are TRBV14 and TRBJ2-3; 7 nucleotides match TRBD1. V dropped 4 bases and J dropped 6; count of bases not matched to a gene: 10. CDR1 and CDR2 (germline): SGHDN, FVKESK. CDR3 length equals 15 residues. The CDR3 DNA is TGTGCCAGCAGCCCCAGGACAGGTGTTGGCGATACGCAGTATTTT. Protein sequence: CASSPRTGVGDTQYF.

This chain uses TRBV5-6 with TRBJ1-1; D ambiguous. CDR1 SGHDT and CDR2 YYEEEE come from the germline V gene. There are 15 residues in the CDR3. V gave up 0 bases and J gave up 0 bases, with 9 bases separating them. CDR3 protein: CASSLGSLMNTEAFF. Here the CDR3 DNA reads TGTGCCAGCAGCTTGGGCAGCCTGATGAACACTGAAGCTTTCTTT.

V and J are TRBV12-5 and TRBJ2-5; D unresolved. Germline assignment: CDR1 LGHNT and CDR2 FRNRAP. Trimming removed 4 bases at V and 5 bases at J, with 11 bases between. The CDR3 is 13 residues long. The chain's CDR3 is CASGSPYTETQYF. The CDR3 nucleotides are TGTGCTAGTGGTTCCCCCTATACCGAGACCCAGTACTTC.

The V call is TRBV6-5, the J call TRBJ2-7, with a tentative D call TRBD1 (5 bases). CDR1 is MNHEY and CDR2 is SVGAGI in the germline V gene. CDR3 length: 15 residues. Trimming removed 5 bases at V and 4 bases at J, with 18 bases between. CDR3 coding DNA: TGTGCCAGCAGTCCAAACGCAGGGTACGGATACGAGCAGTACTTC. Encoded protein: CASSPNAGYGYEQYF.

The genes are TRBV19 and TRBJ1-2; D not resolved. CDR1 is LNHDA and CDR2 is SQIVND in the germline V gene (reference sequence). The CDR3 spans 11 residues. V dropped 8 bases and J dropped 4 bases, with 8 bases sitting between them. The CDR3 loop is CASVSGYGYTF. CDR3 coding DNA: TGTGCCAGTGTATCCGGCTATGGCTACACCTTC. Full variable domain (rest looked up from reference TRBV19 and TRBJ1-2): DGGITQSPKYLFRKEGQNVTLSCEQNLNHDAMYWYRQDPGQGLRLIYYSQIVNDFQKGDIAEGYSVSREKKESFPLTVTSAQKNPTAFYLCASVSGYGYTFGSGTRLTVV.

On this clone: A much larger clone is a single base away; this may be a read error. The CDR3 does not end in the conserved phenylalanine or tryptophan, so this is likely a read error. V usage is TRBV5-1 and J usage is TRBJ2-3; D unresolved. The CDR3 totals 14 residues. Looked up from germline, CDR1 is SGHRS and CDR2 is YFSETQ. Trimming removed 0 bases from V and 5 bases from J, with 10 bases in between. This chain's CDR3 is CASSLVGPGDTQYL. The CDR3 bases are TGCGCCAGCAGCTTGGTCGGGCCCGGAGATACGCAGTATCTT.

On this clone itself: A much larger clonotype is one base distant, so this may be a read error. The same CDR3 also results from other DNA sequences found in this sample. The V gene is TRBV11-2, the J gene TRBJ1-5; 7 nucleotides line up with TRBD1. Germline V gives CDR1 SGHAT, CDR2 FQNNGV. The CDR3 has 13 amino acids. The CDR3 protein is CASSLEQGSAQHF. For the CDR3, the DNA is TGTGCCAGCAGCTTAGAACAGGGGTCAGCCCAACATTTT.

The chain links TRBV11-3 to TRBJ2-1, with no clear D. This CDR3 comprises 14 residues. V was shortened by 2 bases and J by 5 bases, with 10 bases between the two germline ends. CDR1 and CDR2 (germline): SGHNT, YENEEA. The CDR3: CASSLNLVHNEQFF. The CDR3 DNA reads as TGTGCCAGCAGCTTAAACCTGGTCCACAATGAGCAGTTCTTC.

The rearrangement joins TRBV7-3 to TRBJ2-5; D gene unclear. The length of the CDR3 is 13 residues. The V gene's germline CDR1 is SGHTA and CDR2 FQGTGA. V lost 6 bases and J lost 4, with 12 bases in between. CDR3 nucleotide sequence: TGTGCCAGCAGTTATGGTTCATCAGAGACCCAGTACTTC. It yields the protein CASSYGSSETQYF.

V and J are TRBV7-2 and TRBJ2-3; 8 bases line up with TRBD2. Germline V gene sequence: CDR1 SGHTA, CDR2 FQGNSA. The trim removed 7 bases at V and 1 base at J, leaving 10 bases unmatched. This CDR3 spans 16 amino acids. The CDR3 is CASMPLSRGGTDTQYF. CDR3 sequence (DNA): TGTGCCAGCATGCCCCTCTCGCGGGGGGGCACAGATACGCAGTATTTT.

There are many counts of this clone. The J gene is TRBJ1-5, the V gene TRBV11-1; D is perhaps TRBD1 (5 bases). The CDR3 spans 14 residues. CDR1 and CDR2 (germline): SGHAT, FQDESV (reference sequence). V was cut by 5 bases and J by 6 bases, with 14 bases left in between. CDR3 nucleotide sequence: TGTGCCAGCAGCCCAGGGACTTCTGGTCAGCCCCAGCATTTT. Protein sequence: CASSPGTSGQPQHF.

This chain connects TRBV28 to TRBJ2-2; D gene ambiguous. This CDR3 region has 14 residues. V was clipped by 9 bases and J by 3 bases, with 14 bases between them. Germline V gene data show CDR1 as MDHEN and CDR2 as SYDVKM. This CDR3 is CARVPGSDTGELFF. CDR3 bases: TGTGCCAGGGTCCCCGGGTCGGACACCGGGGAGCTGTTTTTT.

The chain recombines TRBV2 with TRBJ1-4; a weak D match, TRBD1 (5 bases). Germline V gene sequence: CDR1 SNHLY, CDR2 FYNNEI. V was shortened by 4 bases and J by 3 bases, with 12 bases between the two germline ends. CDR3 length: 15 amino acids. CDR3 nucleotides: TGTGCCAGCAGTGCAGCGGGGACCTCTAATGAAAAACTGTTTTTT. Translating gives CASSAAGTSNEKLFF.

This clone showed up just a few times. This chain links TRBV7-3 with TRBJ2-5, with 10 bases lining up with TRBD2. J was trimmed by 2 bases and V by 2 bases; bases with no gene match: 5. CDR1 and CDR2 from the germline V gene are SGHTA and FQGTGA. The CDR3 spans 16 residues. CDR3 nucleotides: TGTGCCAGCAGCTTATTTCTAGCGGGAGAACAAGAGACCCAGTACTTC. It codes for CASSLFLAGEQETQYF.

This clone was seen only once. V and J are TRBV7-9 and TRBJ1-6; TRBD1 matches at 9 bases. The CDR3 totals 15 residues. Germline assignment: CDR1 SEHNR and CDR2 FQNEAQ (reference sequence). With 5 bases clipped from V and 3 bases from J, the junction kept 2 bases outside the gene matches. The CDR3 loop is CASSRGQGYNSPLHF. The CDR3 DNA reads as TGTGCCAGCAGCAGGGGACAGGGCTATAATTCACCCCTCCACTTT.

The chain recombines TRBV28 with TRBJ1-2, with a tentative D call TRBD1 (5 bases). The CDR3 contains 15 residues. V was cut by 2 bases and J by 7 bases, with 17 bases left in between. Germline V gene lookup returns CDR1 MDHEN and CDR2 SYDVKM. CDR3 region: CASSLPFGASAGYTF. The CDR3 nucleotides read TGTGCCAGCAGTTTACCCTTTGGGGCCTCGGCTGGCTACACCTTC.

The genes are TRBV10-3 and TRBJ1-5, with 8 bases aligning to TRBD1. Per germline, CDR1 ENHRY and CDR2 SYGVKD. V was pared by 7 bases and J by 5 bases, with 7 bases of the junction left unmatched. The CDR3 is 14 amino acids. This chain's CDR3 is CAINKGQDHQPQHF. CDR3 DNA: TGTGCCATCAACAAGGGACAGGATCATCAGCCCCAGCATTTT.